The 9 T cell receptor beta chains below come from one sample, sequenced in a study of OX40 agonist ivuxolimab in advanced cancers. Assay used: immunoSEQ multiplex PCR; TCRdb lists only in-frame clones, some missing. The table has approximately 50,000 clones, about 80% seen once. Sequenced here: CD4+ or CD8+ T cells sorted from blood, sampled in a trial of the OX40 agonist ivuxolimab. The origin of the receptors is an adult with an advanced solid tumor such as melanoma, head and neck, liver or kidney cancer.

The rearrangement links TRBV11-3 to TRBJ2-1; weak D call: TRBD1 (5 bases). Per germline, CDR1 SGHNT and CDR2 YENEEA. V was cut by 2 bases and J by 8 bases, with 10 bases left in between. CDR3 length: 13 residues. As DNA, the CDR3 is TGTGCCAGCAGCTTACAAGGGGTTGATGAGCAGTTCTTC. Its protein is CASSLQGVDEQFF.

This clone was seen a handful of times. The chain links TRBV5-5 to TRBJ2-5; the D gene is possibly TRBD2 (6 bases). V was clipped by 5 bases and J by 5 bases, with 19 bases between them. CDR1 and CDR2 from the germline V gene are SGHKS and YYEKEE (reference sequence). The CDR3 totals 15 residues. CDR3: CASSSGLTTVETQYF. The CDR3, as DNA: TGTGCCAGCAGTTCGGGACTCACGACTGTGGAGACCCAGTACTTC.

This clone was recorded a few times. This chain uses TRBV7-2 with TRBJ2-7; TRBD1 aligns across 7 bases. J was trimmed by 3 bases and V by 4 bases; bases with no gene match: 6. The CDR3 sequence is 14 residues long. Per the germline V gene, CDR1 is SGHTA and CDR2 is FQGNSA. As DNA, the CDR3 is TGTGCCAGCAGCTCCACCCGGGACAGCTACGAGCAGTACTTC. The encoded protein is CASSSTRDSYEQYF. Full variable domain (rest looked up from reference TRBV7-2 and TRBJ2-7): GAGVSQSPSNKVTEKGKDVELRCDPISGHTALYWYRQSLGQGLEFLIYFQGNSAPDKSGLPSDRFSAERTGGSVSTLTIQRTQQEDSAVYLCASSSTRDSYEQYFGPGTRLTVT.

The chain employs TRBV9 and TRBJ2-4, with TRBD1 identical over 7 bases. This CDR3 spans 16 amino acids. V was clipped by 0 bases and J by 3 bases; unmatched bases: 6. Germline values: CDR1 SGDLS, CDR2 YYNGEE. The CDR3 reads CASSVGQGLDKNIQYF. As DNA, the CDR3 is TGTGCCAGCAGCGTAGGACAGGGTTTGGACAAAAACATTCAGTACTTC.

V gene TRBV4-3 combines with J gene TRBJ2-1; 10 bases agree with TRBD1. This CDR3 has 15 amino acids. The V gene's germline CDR1 is LGHNA and CDR2 YSLEER. V was clipped by 4 bases and J by 6 bases; unmatched bases: 6. The CDR3 DNA reads as TGCGCCAGCAGCCCCGGGACAGGGGCCGTCAATGAGCAGTTCTTC. Its protein is CASSPGTGAVNEQFF.

The chain recombines TRBV2 with TRBJ2-2, with TRBD2 matching 7 bases. CDR3 length equals 14 residues. Trimming removed 2 bases from V and 5 bases from J; junction bases left unmatched: 2. CDR1 and CDR2 from the germline V gene are SNHLY and FYNNEI. Here the CDR3 reads CASSEQGGTGELFF. As DNA, the CDR3 is TGTGCCAGCAGTGAACAGGGAGGGACCGGGGAGCTGTTTTTT.

The rearrangement joins TRBV4-1 to TRBJ2-1; TRBD2 matches 11 bases. Germline CDR1 reads MGHRA; CDR2 reads YSYEKL. The junction had 11 bases not matched to a gene; V was cut back by 1 base and J by 6 bases. This CDR3 spans 18 amino acids. The CDR3 loop reads CASSQADILAGASNEQFF. CDR3 DNA sequence: TGCGCCAGCAGCCAAGCCGACATACTAGCGGGAGCTTCCAATGAGCAGTTCTTC.

This clone was found a few times. The rearrangement joins TRBV5-6 to TRBJ2-7, with TRBD2 matching 8 bases. CDR3 length: 15 amino acids. Germline V gives CDR1 SGHDT, CDR2 YYEEEE. V was pared by 4 bases and J by 2 bases, with 8 bases of the junction left unmatched. The CDR3 region has the DNA TGTGCCAGCAGCCGGGGGCGGGGGGCTACCTACGAGCAGTACTTC. This encodes CASSRGRGATYEQYF.

The chain combines TRBV19 with TRBJ2-2; 7 bases agree with TRBD2. The germline V gene has CDR1 LNHDA and CDR2 SQIVND (reference sequence). This CDR3 is built from 15 residues. The J segment lost 3 bases and the V segment lost 4 bases, leaving 5 bases of the junction unmatched. In DNA, the CDR3 is TGTGCCAGTAGTAGGGGACTAACGTACACCGGGGAGCTGTTTTTT. Translation: CASSRGLTYTGELFF. Drawing the rest from reference TRBV19 and TRBJ2-2, the complete variable domain is DGGITQSPKYLFRKEGQNVTLSCEQNLNHDAMYWYRQDPGQGLRLIYYSQIVNDFQKGDIAEGYSVSREKKESFPLTVTSAQKNPTAFYLCASSRGLTYTGELFFGEGSRLTVL.